The 22 T cell receptor beta chains below all came from one sample that was sequenced in a study of T cell repertoires in cytomegalovirus infection. TCRdb reprocessed the reads with MiXCR, giving one entry per CDR3 protein. The sample lists approximately 400,000 distinct CDR3 sequences, 25% to 40% seen once, with around 15% in the top ten. Specimen: PBMCs. The receptors come from a human donor in good health (CMV status not recorded). Some clones in this sample may be carry-over from other donors' samples.

V is TRBV27 and J is TRBJ2-3; D is perhaps TRBD1 (5 bases). Trimming pared 0 bases from V and 2 bases from J, leaving 9 bases between. Germline V lookup: CDR1 MNHEY, CDR2 SMNVEV (reference sequence). This CDR3 region has 15 residues. The CDR3 sequence is CASSLSRGSTDTQYF. The CDR3 DNA follows: TGTGCCAGCAGTTTATCTAGGGGATCCACAGATACGCAGTATTTT.

This clonotype turned up a few times. This chain links TRBV7-2 with TRBJ1-2; no firm D call. V was pared by 1 base and J by 0 bases, with 9 bases between. CDR3 length equals 15 residues. Germline values: CDR1 SGHTA, CDR2 FQGNSA. CDR3 bases: TGTGCCAGCAGCTTAGTCGTAGACCCTAACTATGGCTACACCTTC. It yields the protein CASSLVVDPNYGYTF.

The genes are TRBV20-1 and TRBJ2-7, with 10 bases matching TRBD1. Germline values: CDR1 DFQATT, CDR2 SNEGSKA (reference sequence). CDR3 length: 13 residues. The trim removed 5 bases at V and 5 bases at J, leaving 6 bases unmatched. This chain's CDR3 is CSAGGTGDHEQYF. The DNA of the CDR3 is TGCAGTGCTGGCGGGACAGGGGACCACGAGCAGTACTTC.

The chain employs TRBV6-2 or TRBV6-3 and TRBJ1-1; 7 bases map to TRBD1. The germline V gene encodes CDR1 MNHEY and CDR2 SVGEGT. The junction had 10 bases not matched to a gene; V was cut back by 6 bases and J by 0 bases. The CDR3 extends over 16 amino acids. CDR3 sequence: CASSTQGNLMNTEAFF. The CDR3 DNA follows: TGTGCCAGCAGCACACAGGGGAATCTGATGAACACTGAAGCTTTCTTT.

This chain connects TRBV3-1 to TRBJ2-3, with TRBD1 matching 8 bases. The length of the CDR3 is 13 residues. V lost 3 bases to trimming and J lost 7 bases; unmatched junction nucleotides: 3. Germline CDR1 reads LGHDT; CDR2 reads YNNKEL (reference sequence). The CDR3 here is CASSQDREHTQYF. CDR3 in DNA: TGTGCCAGCAGCCAGGACAGGGAACATACGCAGTATTTT.

The chain links TRBV7-9 to TRBJ2-5; tentatively, D is TRBD2 (5 bases). The germline V gene encodes CDR1 SEHNR and CDR2 FQNEAQ (reference sequence). The CDR3 runs 13 residues. Trimming pared 5 bases from V and 4 bases from J, leaving 11 bases between. The CDR3 protein is CASSAGERETQYF. The CDR3 DNA reads TGTGCCAGCAGCGCCGGGGAAAGAGAGACCCAGTACTTC.

This clonotype has ten or more counts. The chain uses TRBV7-2 and TRBJ1-6, with 9 bases fitting TRBD1. Germline CDR1 and CDR2: SGHTA and FQGNSA. The CDR3 totals 15 residues. V shed 4 bases and J 10 bases; nucleotides not matched to a gene: 8. DNA for the CDR3: TGTGCCAGCAGCTACCGGACAGGGGCGGACTCACCCCTCCACTTT. Its translation is CASSYRTGADSPLHF.

This clonotype was counted a few times. The chain links TRBV7-8 to TRBJ1-5; 8 bases are shared with TRBD1. CDR3 length: 18 residues. Germline assignment: CDR1 SGHVS and CDR2 FQNEAQ. V lost 2 bases to trimming and J lost 3 bases; unmatched junction nucleotides: 12. The CDR3 sequence: CASSLYSPTGAYNQPQHF. CDR3 DNA: TGTGCCAGCAGCTTATATTCCCCGACAGGGGCCTACAATCAGCCCCAGCATTTT. Full variable domain (outside the CDR3, taken from reference TRBV7-8 and TRBJ1-5): GAGVSQSPRYKVAKRGQDVALRCDPISGHVSLFWYQQALGQGPEFLTYFQNEAQLDKSGLPSDRFFAERPEGSVSTLKIQRTQQEDSAVYLCASSLYSPTGAYNQPQHFGDGTRLSIL.

The V gene is TRBV5-6, the J gene TRBJ1-5; D gene unclear. The CDR3 extends over 16 amino acids. The V gene's germline CDR1 is SGHDT and CDR2 YYEEEE. Trimming took off 3 bases at V and 0 bases at J, with 13 bases between the two ends. The chain's CDR3 is CASSSQSRISNQPQHF. The CDR3 DNA is TGTGCCAGCAGCTCACAAAGCCGTATTAGCAATCAGCCCCAGCATTTT.

The chain joins TRBV10-3 to TRBJ2-5; D tentatively reads TRBD1 or TRBD2 (5 bases each). The CDR3 loop spans 13 amino acids. The ends were cut back, 4 bases at V and 8 bases at J, with 14 bases in the middle. Germline V gene data show CDR1 as ENHRY and CDR2 as SYGVKD. The CDR3 loop reads CAISAGDPDTQYF. For the CDR3, the DNA is TGTGCCATCAGTGCTGGGGACCCCGATACCCAGTACTTC.

This clonotype has just a few counts. This chain uses TRBV5-4 with TRBJ2-3; 8 bases line up with TRBD1. Germline CDR1 SGHNT, CDR2 YYREEE (reference sequence). The CDR3 extends over 16 amino acids. Trimming took 0 bases from V and 5 from J; bases not matched to a gene: 8. CDR3 coding DNA: TGTGCCAGCAGCTTGGCTCCCCAGGGGGCTCAAGATACGCAGTATTTT. This translates into CASSLAPQGAQDTQYF.

This clonotype was detected ten times or more. The chain uses TRBV7-2 and TRBJ1-3, with TRBD1 identical over 7 bases. The CDR3 loop spans 15 amino acids. J was trimmed by 2 bases and V by 3 bases; bases with no gene match: 4. CDR1 is SGHTA and CDR2 is FQGNSA in the germline V gene. The CDR3 loop is CASSFSRGTGNTIYF. In nucleotides, the CDR3 is TGTGCCAGCAGCTTTTCCAGGGGGACTGGAAACACCATATATTTT.

This clonotype has only a few counts. The chain employs TRBV19 and TRBJ1-5; the D gene is possibly TRBD1 (6 bases). The V gene's germline CDR1 is LNHDA and CDR2 SQIVND (reference sequence). Deletions cut 1 base from V and 3 bases from J, with 13 bases between. The CDR3 extends over 16 amino acids. CDR3 residues: CASSIVTGTNNQPQHF. The DNA of the CDR3 is TGTGCCAGTAGTATAGTAACAGGGACGAACAATCAGCCCCAGCATTTT.

This clonotype showed up many times. The rearrangement links TRBV7-9 to TRBJ1-5; D gene ambiguous. Germline CDR1 reads SEHNR; CDR2 reads FQNEAQ (reference sequence). This CDR3 region has 17 residues. Between the trimmed V and J ends, which lost 2 bases and 5 bases, there was a span of 19 bases. The CDR3 region has the DNA TGTGCCAGCAGCTTAAAAACTTTCTCCCTCCGGCATCAGCCCCAGCATTTT. Protein: CASSLKTFSLRHQPQHF. Combining the CDR3 with reference TRBV7-9 and TRBJ1-5 gives the whole variable domain DTGVSQNPRHKITKRGQNVTFRCDPISEHNRLYWYRQTLGQGPEFLTYFQNEAQLEKSRLLSDRFSAERPKGSFSTLEIQRTEQGDSAMYLCASSLKTFSLRHQPQHFGDGTRLSIL.

Notes on this clonotype: Mismatch with germline at one junction end may stem from a read error. The rearrangement uses TRBV20-1 and TRBJ2-4; perhaps TRBD2 as D (5 bases). Germline values: CDR1 DFQATT, CDR2 SNEGSKA (reference sequence). The CDR3 runs to 15 residues. The CDR3 spells CSSRGFGLAKNSQYF. Written as DNA, the CDR3 is TGCAGTTCTAGAGGTTTTGGGCTAGCCAAAAACAGTCAGTACTTC.

There are a few counts of this clonotype. The chain links TRBV6-6 to TRBJ2-1, with TRBD1 matching 8 bases. This CDR3 region has 15 residues. Trimming at V came to 7 bases and at J to 2 bases, leaving 7 bases not matched to a gene. Looked up from germline, CDR1 is MNHNY and CDR2 is SVGAGI (reference sequence). The CDR3, as DNA: TGTGCCAGCACCCGGACAGGGCTAACCTACAATGAGCAGTTCTTC. This translates into CASTRTGLTYNEQFF.

This clonotype was counted at least ten times. The chain carries TRBV7-3 and TRBJ2-3; D may be TRBD1 (6 bases). The CDR3 consists of 13 residues. V was shortened by 4 bases and J by 5 bases, with 10 bases between the two germline ends. Germline CDR1 and CDR2: SGHTA and FQGTGA. CDR3 bases: TGTGCCAGCAGCTCCTACAGGGAAGATACGCAGTATTTT. This gives the protein CASSSYREDTQYF.

This clonotype was found many times. The J gene is TRBJ2-7, the V gene TRBV7-6, with D maybe TRBD2 (5 bases). V lost 9 bases and J lost 7, with 19 bases in between. Germline CDR1 reads SGHVS; CDR2 reads FNYEAQ. The CDR3 consists of 13 residues. In DNA form, the CDR3 reads TGTGCCAGTGGCGGGCCAGAGTATAGGGAGCAGTACTTC. It encodes CASGGPEYREQYF.

Of note for this clonotype: A read error may produce the germline difference seen at one junction end. The rearrangement joins TRBV19 to TRBJ2-5; D might be TRBD1 (6 bases). The CDR3 length is 13 residues. Germline values: CDR1 LNHDA, CDR2 SQIVND (reference sequence). The chain's CDR3 is CATQQGPRKTQYF. CDR3 DNA: TGCGCCACCCAACAGGGACCTCGGAAGACCCAGTACTTC. The variable domain in full, completed from reference TRBV19 and TRBJ2-5, reads DGGITQSPKYLFRKEGQNVTLSCEQNLNHDAMYWYRQDPGQGLRLIYYSQIVNDFQKGDIAEGYSVSREKKESFPLTVTSAQKNPTAFYLCATQQGPRKTQYFGPGTRLLVL.

The table lists this clonotype with a few counts. This chain connects TRBV9 to TRBJ1-6; D gene ambiguous. V was trimmed by 0 bases and J by 7 bases, leaving 8 bases between them. Germline V gene lookup returns CDR1 SGDLS and CDR2 YYNGEE. The CDR3 contains 14 residues. The CDR3 region has the DNA TGTGCCAGCAGCGTAGGACCGGGGAATTCACCCCTCCACTTT. Amino acids: CASSVGPGNSPLHF. The variable domain in full, with the rest retrieved from reference TRBV9 and TRBJ1-6, is DSGVTQTPKHLITATGQRVTLRCSPRSGDLSVYWYQQSLDQGLQFLIQYYNGEERAKGNILERFSAQQFPDLHSELNLSSLELGDSALYFCASSVGPGNSPLHFGNGTRLTVT.

This clonotype was seen a few times. V usage is TRBV7-6 and J usage is TRBJ1-5, with a tentative D call TRBD1 (5 bases). The V gene's germline CDR1 is SGHVS and CDR2 FNYEAQ. This CDR3 spans 16 amino acids. Trimming left V 5 bases short and J 4 bases short, with 18 bases between. CDR3 sequence reads: CASSPAPRDGNQPQHF. DNA for the CDR3: TGTGCCAGCAGCCCCGCCCCCAGGGATGGGAATCAGCCCCAGCATTTT.

Concerning this clonotype itself: A read error may be the cause here, since a much bigger clone is one base away. The CDR3 does not end in the conserved phenylalanine or tryptophan, so this is likely a read error. The rearrangement joins TRBV5-6 to TRBJ2-7, with 7 bases identical to TRBD1. Germline CDR1 reads SGHDT; CDR2 reads YYEEEE. After removal of 3 bases from V and 6 bases from J, the junction contained 9 bases not matched to a gene. The length of the CDR3 is 14 residues. CDR3 sequence: CASSWYRGVGEQYL. The CDR3 DNA sequence: TGTGCCAGCAGCTGGTACAGGGGAGTAGGCGAGCAGTACTTA.